These T cell receptor beta chains were read from a single sample in a study of patients and donors after allogeneic stem cell transplantation. One entry per CDR3 protein, called by TCRdb with MiXCR from the RT-PCR reads. The profile shows 150,000 to 250,000 distinct CDR3 sequences, around 41% of them singletons. Sequenced sample: blood, either unsorted or a sorted T cell fraction (not recorded which). The receptors here all came from a human donor who was either an allogeneic HSCT recipient or a stem cell or donor lymphocyte infusion donor (not recorded which). It is not recorded whose cells these are; they may come from a transplant donor. The CDR3 runs from the conserved cysteine through the conserved F or W. D genes are given only for firm matches. Only part of the rows carry a size: once, few, many, or a class if the clone is expanded.

d_gene | abundance | j_gene | v_gene | CDR3nt | CDR3aa
. | . | TRBJ1-1 | TRBV5-1 | TGCGCCAGCACCCGGTCAGGTGTGAACACTGAAGCTTTCTTT | CASTRSGVNTEAFF
. | . | TRBJ1-2 | TRBV2 | TGTGCCAGCAGTGAATGGGTCAGCGTTGACTATGGCTACACCTTC | CASSEWVSVDYGYTF
. | . | TRBJ2-7 | TRBV20-1 | TGCAGTGCTAGTGAGAGCTCCTACGAGCAGTACTTC | CSASESSYEQYF
TRBD2 | . | TRBJ2-7 | TRBV3-1 | TGTGCCAGCAGCCATGGACTAGCGGGGACCTACGAGCAGTACTTC | CASSHGLAGTYEQYF
. | . | TRBJ2-3 | TRBV5-1 | TGCGCCAGCAGCTTGAAGGCAGGTAGGACAGATACGCAGTATTTT | CASSLKAGRTDTQYF
TRBD2 | . | TRBJ2-7 | TRBV12-3/TRBV12-4 | TGTGCCAGCAGTTTATGGGGCGGGAGCTCCTACGAGCAGTACTTC | CASSLWGGSSYEQYF
. | few | TRBJ1-1 | TRBV3-1 | TGTGCCAGCAGCATTCGGGGGAAGAACACTGAAGCTTTCTTT | CASSIRGKNTEAFF
TRBD1 | . | TRBJ1-6 | TRBV30 | TGTGCCTGCACCTACAGGGGGCGGTCACCCCTCCACTTT | CACTYRGRSPLHF
. | . | TRBJ2-7 | TRBV20-1 | TGCAGTGCTGGTGGAGGCCTCTACGAGCAGTACTTC | CSAGGGLYEQYF
. | few | TRBJ1-1 | TRBV12-3/TRBV12-4 | TGTGCCAGCAGTTTCAAAGATCGCCTGAAGAATATGAACACTGAAGCTTTCTTT | CASSFKDRLKNMNTEAFF
. | . | TRBJ2-7 | TRBV6-6 | TGTGCCAGCAGTTACGGAGACAGTGCAACCTACGAGCAGTACTTC | CASSYGDSATYEQYF
. | few | TRBJ1-2 | TRBV29-1 | TGCAGCGTAGGACTTGCCTATGGCTACACCTTC | CSVGLAYGYTF
TRBD2 | few | TRBJ2-3 | TRBV6-6 | TGTGCCAGCAGTTTTAGCGGGAGGGCCCAGGATACGCAGTATTTT | CASSFSGRAQDTQYF
. | . | TRBJ1-1 | TRBV29-1 | TGCAGCTCGTGGACGGGGAACACTGAAGCTTTCTTT | CSSWTGNTEAFF
TRBD1 | . | TRBJ2-3 | TRBV15 | TGTGCCACCAGGGACAGGGTCCCAGATACGCAGTATTTT | CATRDRVPDTQYF
. | few | TRBJ2-3 | TRBV15 | TGTGCCACCAACACAGCGGGTAGCACAGATACGCAGTATTTT | CATNTAGSTDTQYF
. | . | TRBJ1-1 | TRBV5-6 | TGTGCCAGCAGCCCCAACCCCAGGCATATGAACACTGAAGCTTTCTTT | CASSPNPRHMNTEAFF
TRBD1 | . | TRBJ1-2 | TRBV6-5 | TGTGCCAGCAGTACACGGGACAGGGACCACTATGGCTACACCTTC | CASSTRDRDHYGYTF
. | few | TRBJ2-1 | TRBV12-3/TRBV12-4 | TGTGCCAGCAGCCCCCCGTGGAATGAGCAGTTCTTC | CASSPPWNEQFF
. | . | TRBJ1-1 | TRBV7-9 | TGTGCCAGCAGCGACGGGGGCCGCAGAAACACTGAAGCTTTCTTT | CASSDGGRRNTEAFF
. | few | TRBJ1-2 | TRBV12-3/TRBV12-4 | TGTGCCAGCAGTCCCCACGGGGCGGGTGGCTACACCTTC | CASSPHGAGGYTF
. | . | TRBJ1-6 | TRBV12-3/TRBV12-4 | TGTGCCAGCAGTTTAGCCCTTACAGGGTACAAGATTGGTTCACCCCTCCACTTT | CASSLALTGYKIGSPLHF
. | . | TRBJ2-5 | TRBV5-1 | TGCGCCAGCAGCTTGTCGGGAACGGAAGAGACCCAGTACTTC | CASSLSGTEETQYF
. | . | TRBJ2-1 | TRBV28 | TGTGCCAGCAGTCAACATCAGGCTACTGAGCAGTTCTTC | CASSQHQATEQFF
TRBD2 | once | TRBJ2-7 | TRBV5-1 | TGCGCCAGCAGCGCAGAAGCGGTTTTAACTAGCGGGAGAAACGAGCAGTACTTC | CASSAEAVLTSGRNEQYF
TRBD1 | few | TRBJ2-1 | TRBV24-1 | TGTGCCACCAGTGATTGTTCGGGACAGGCTTACAATGAGCAGTTCTTC | CATSDCSGQAYNEQFF
. | . | TRBJ2-1 | TRBV12-3/TRBV12-4 | TGTGCCAGCAGCTTCAGCCGACTGGACAGCTCCTACAATGAGCAGTTCTTC | CASSFSRLDSSYNEQFF
. | . | TRBJ1-2 | TRBV7-9 | TGTGCCAGCAGCTCAGGACAATCGGCTTATGGCTACACCTTC | CASSSGQSAYGYTF
. | . | TRBJ1-1 | TRBV6-2/TRBV6-3 | TGTGCCAGCAGTTACGGCGGCGGGAACACTGAAGCTTTCTTT | CASSYGGGNTEAFF
TRBD2 | . | TRBJ2-7 | TRBV4-3 | TGCGCCAGCAGCCAAGACAATAGCGGGACCAAACCTTACGAGCAGTACTTC | CASSQDNSGTKPYEQYF